This T cell receptor beta chain is from a study of blood T cell repertoires in COVID-19. About the research overall: Both acute and convalescent COVID-19 samples were obtained from the United States, Italy and Spain.

Under the authors' procedure: Amplified reference gene primers provided the basis for estimating nucleated cell counts. This table comes from immunoSEQ multiplex PCR, and its TCRdb copy is limited to in-frame clones, with some not included. D and trimming come from the DNA, and the V and J calls and clone size come from that table. The sample lists 95,000 to 150,000 clones, less than 75% occurring once. V shed 4 bases and J shed 3 bases, with 18 bases lying between them. The CDR3 has 16 amino acids. The germline gives CDR1 MNHEY, CDR2 SVGAGI. Sequencing used peripheral blood. The chain links TRBV6-5 to TRBJ1-1; D remains ambiguous. The clonotype was recovered from a human donor with acute or convalescent COVID-19. The donor label of this sample is uncertain. The CDR3 DNA sequence: TGTGCCAGCAGTTGGGCCTCGTCGATTGGGTACACTGAAGCTTTCTTT. Its protein product is CASSWASSIGYTEAFF.